Presented here are 7 T cell receptor beta chains from one specimen sequenced in a study of T cells in Graves' hyperthyroidism and ophthalmopathy. What was amplified from RNA transcripts were TCR beta CDR3 regions. The HTBI primer set drove a first-round RT-PCR of the TCR CDR3. TCRdb reanalysed the multiplex PCR reads using MiXCR and keeps one entry per CDR3 protein. The table shows under 650,000 distinct CDR3 sequences, with 16% occurring only once. Sequenced sample: blood. These TCRs come from a woman between 25 and 40 years old with Graves' hyperthyroidism.

This rearrangement joins TRBV28 to TRBJ2-1, with a tentative D call TRBD1 (5 bases). Germline CDR1 is MDHEN and CDR2 is SYDVKM. V shed 7 bases and J shed 6 bases, with 16 bases lying between them. This CDR3 comprises 14 residues. Here the CDR3 DNA reads TGTGCCAGCACGGCAGGGCTTTACGGCAATGAGCAGTTCTTC. Translating gives CASTAGLYGNEQFF.

There are many counts of this clonotype. This chain connects TRBV6-2 or TRBV6-3 to TRBJ1-1; 7 positions match TRBD1. The CDR3 contains 14 residues. Germline V gene lookup returns CDR1 MNHEY and CDR2 SVGEGT. V lost 5 bases to trimming and J lost 0 bases; unmatched junction nucleotides: 3. DNA of the CDR3: TGTGCCAGCAGTGCGACAGGGCTGAACACTGAAGCTTTCTTT. This translates into CASSATGLNTEAFF.

The V call is TRBV19, the J call TRBJ2-1; 13 bases fit TRBD2. V was pared by 9 bases and J by 6 bases, with 8 bases of the junction left unmatched. The germline gives CDR1 LNHDA, CDR2 SQIVND (reference sequence). CDR3 length equals 15 residues. CDR3 loop: CASGGGLAGTNEQFF. The CDR3 bases are TGTGCCAGCGGGGGGGGACTAGCGGGAACCAATGAGCAGTTCTTC.

There are many counts of this clonotype. V is TRBV7-2 and J is TRBJ2-7, with 10 bases fitting TRBD2. V lost 5 bases and J lost 9; bases outside the gene matches: 10. Germline values: CDR1 SGHTA, CDR2 FQGNSA. The CDR3 sequence is 14 residues long. In DNA, the CDR3 is TGTGCCAGCAGCCCGGCACTAGCGGGAAGCCCGCAGTACTTC. This codes for CASSPALAGSPQYF.

The chain is built from TRBV19 and TRBJ2-2, with 7 bases lining up with TRBD1. The CDR3 totals 14 residues. Germline trimming cut 7 bases from V and 0 bases from J; bases unmatched to any gene: 2. CDR1 and CDR2 from the germline V gene are LNHDA and SQIVND (reference sequence). The DNA for the CDR3 is TGTGCCAGTATGGACAGGCCGAACACCGGGGAGCTGTTTTTT. The encoded protein is CASMDRPNTGELFF.

This clonotype has a count of ten or more. The chain joins TRBV12-3 or TRBV12-4 to TRBJ2-3; D might be TRBD2 (6 bases). The CDR3 has 13 amino acids. Trimming cost V 3 bases and J 6 bases, with 10 bases left between them. The DNA of the CDR3 is TGTGCCAGCAGTTTTAGCGGTGTTGATACGCAGTATTTT. Residues: CASSFSGVDTQYF.

This clonotype was recorded a few times. The V and J genes are TRBV19 and TRBJ1-1; D is possibly TRBD1 (5 bases). The CDR3 contains 14 residues. Germline V gene sequence: CDR1 LNHDA, CDR2 SQIVND (reference sequence). The V end was cut by 5 bases, the J end by 3 bases, with 13 bases between. The CDR3 protein is CASSPSRGYTEAFF. The CDR3 bases are TGTGCCAGTAGTCCCAGTAGGGGTTACACTGAAGCTTTCTTT.